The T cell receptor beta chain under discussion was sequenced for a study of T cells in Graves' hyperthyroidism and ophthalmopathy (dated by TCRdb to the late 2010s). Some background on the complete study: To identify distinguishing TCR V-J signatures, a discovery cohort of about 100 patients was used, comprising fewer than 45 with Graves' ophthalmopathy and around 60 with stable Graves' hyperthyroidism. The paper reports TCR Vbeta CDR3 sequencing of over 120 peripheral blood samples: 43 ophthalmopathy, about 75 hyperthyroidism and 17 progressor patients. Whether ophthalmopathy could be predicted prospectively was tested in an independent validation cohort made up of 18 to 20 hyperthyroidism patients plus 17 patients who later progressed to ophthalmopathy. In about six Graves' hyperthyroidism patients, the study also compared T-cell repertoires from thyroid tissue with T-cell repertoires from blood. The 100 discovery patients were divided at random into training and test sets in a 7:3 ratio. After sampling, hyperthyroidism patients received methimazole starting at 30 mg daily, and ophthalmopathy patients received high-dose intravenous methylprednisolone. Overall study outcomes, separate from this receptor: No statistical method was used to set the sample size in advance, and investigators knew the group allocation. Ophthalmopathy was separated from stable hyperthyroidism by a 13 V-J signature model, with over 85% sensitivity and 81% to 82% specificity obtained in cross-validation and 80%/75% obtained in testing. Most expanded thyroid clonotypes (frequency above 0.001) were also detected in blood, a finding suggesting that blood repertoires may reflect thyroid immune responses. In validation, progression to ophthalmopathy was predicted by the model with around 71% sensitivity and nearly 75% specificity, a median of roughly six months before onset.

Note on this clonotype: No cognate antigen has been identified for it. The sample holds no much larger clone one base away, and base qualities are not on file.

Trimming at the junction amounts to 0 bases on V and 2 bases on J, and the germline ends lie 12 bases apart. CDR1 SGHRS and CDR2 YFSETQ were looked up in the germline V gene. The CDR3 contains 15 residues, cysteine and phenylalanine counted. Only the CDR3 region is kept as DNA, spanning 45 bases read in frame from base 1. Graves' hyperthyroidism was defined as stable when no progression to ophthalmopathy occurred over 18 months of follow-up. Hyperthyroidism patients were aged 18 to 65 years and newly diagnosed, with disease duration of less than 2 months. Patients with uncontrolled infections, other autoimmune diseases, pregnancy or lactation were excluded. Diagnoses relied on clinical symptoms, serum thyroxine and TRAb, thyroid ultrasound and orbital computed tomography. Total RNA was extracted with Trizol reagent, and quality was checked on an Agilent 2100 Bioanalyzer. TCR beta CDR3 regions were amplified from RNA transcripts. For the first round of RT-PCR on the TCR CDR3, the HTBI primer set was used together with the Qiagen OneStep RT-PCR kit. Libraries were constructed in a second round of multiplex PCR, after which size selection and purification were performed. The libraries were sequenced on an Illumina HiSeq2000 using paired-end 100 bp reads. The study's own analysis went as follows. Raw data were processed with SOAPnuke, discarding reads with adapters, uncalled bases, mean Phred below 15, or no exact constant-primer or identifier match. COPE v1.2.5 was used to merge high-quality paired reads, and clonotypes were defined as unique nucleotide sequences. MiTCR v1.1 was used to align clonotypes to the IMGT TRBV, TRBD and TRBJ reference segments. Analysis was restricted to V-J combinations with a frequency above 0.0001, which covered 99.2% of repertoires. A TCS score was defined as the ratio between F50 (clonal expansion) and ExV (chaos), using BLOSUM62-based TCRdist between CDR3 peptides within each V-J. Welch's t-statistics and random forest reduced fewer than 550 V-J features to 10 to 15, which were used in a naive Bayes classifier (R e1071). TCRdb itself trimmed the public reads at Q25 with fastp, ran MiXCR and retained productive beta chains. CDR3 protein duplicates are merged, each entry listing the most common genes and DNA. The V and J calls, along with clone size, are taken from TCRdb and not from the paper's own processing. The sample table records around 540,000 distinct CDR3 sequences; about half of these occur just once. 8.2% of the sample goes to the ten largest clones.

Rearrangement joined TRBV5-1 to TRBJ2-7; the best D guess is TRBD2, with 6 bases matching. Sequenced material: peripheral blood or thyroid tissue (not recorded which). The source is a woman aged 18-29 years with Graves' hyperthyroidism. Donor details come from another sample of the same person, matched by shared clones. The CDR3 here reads CASSLGGVRAYEQYF. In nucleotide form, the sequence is TGCGCCAGCAGCTTGGGGGGGGTGAGGGCCTACGAGCAGTACTTC.